What follows are 18 T cell receptor beta chains derived from one specimen sequenced in a study of shared clonotypes between healthy human individuals. Naive CD8 cells lacked CD45RO, underwent positive selection for CCR7 and left out terminally differentiated effector memory CD45RA+ cells. The repertoire was sequenced with immunoSEQ multiplex PCR; TCRdb's copy has only in-frame clones and lacks some. In the table there are hundreds of thousands of clones, around 96% of which are singletons. The sequenced material came from naive CD8+ T cells sorted from blood. Every receptor here comes from a woman between 25 and 40 years old in good health.

A remark on this clone: The sample holds other DNA sequences that translate to the same CDR3. J is TRBJ2-1 and V is TRBV9; D is ambiguous. With 0 bases removed from V and 7 bases from J, the gap between germline ends came to 8 bases. CDR3 size: 13 residues. Germline lookup yields CDR1 SGDLS and CDR2 YYNGEE. As DNA, the CDR3 is TGTGCCAGCAGCGTAGCTAGTGGGAATGAGCAGTTCTTC. Translating it yields CASSVASGNEQFF.

Details on this clone: Other DNA sequences in the sample encode the same CDR3. The chain employs TRBV28 and TRBJ2-7; D gene ambiguous. This CDR3 region has 14 residues. Trimming pared 1 base from V and 2 bases from J, leaving 9 bases between. Germline V lookup: CDR1 MDHEN, CDR2 SYDVKM. The DNA for the CDR3 is TGTGCCAGCAGTTTATCTGGTGGAACCTACGAGCAGTACTTC. It codes for CASSLSGGTYEQYF.

This clone was observed a single time. The V and J genes are TRBV5-1 and TRBJ2-1; D gene uncertain. The CDR3 totals 13 residues. The germline V and J ends were trimmed by 4 bases and 5 bases, with 10 bases remaining between them. CDR1 is SGHRS, CDR2 YFSETQ, per germline. This CDR3 is CASSAVNNNEQFF. For the CDR3, the DNA is TGCGCCAGCAGCGCCGTAAACAACAATGAGCAGTTCTTC.

The gene calls are TRBV10-3 and TRBJ2-7; TRBD2 agrees at 8 bases. Trimming removed 4 bases from V and 7 bases from J; junction bases left unmatched: 6. CDR3 size: 13 residues. The germline V gene encodes CDR1 ENHRY and CDR2 SYGVKD. Here the CDR3 reads CAISGLARREQYF. The CDR3 DNA reads as TGTGCCATCAGTGGACTAGCGAGGCGAGAGCAGTACTTC.

In this sample, this clone turned up once. V usage is TRBV19 and J usage is TRBJ2-1; TRBD2 aligns across 12 bases. V trimming: 3 bases; J trimming: 9 bases; junction bases outside the gene matches: 6. The germline gives CDR1 LNHDA, CDR2 SQIVND (reference sequence). The CDR3 extends over 15 amino acids. The CDR3 DNA reads TGTGCCAGTAGTATCCCTGGGACTAGCGGGCTTGAGCAGTTCTTC. This sequence encodes CASSIPGTSGLEQFF.

This chain links TRBV5-4 with TRBJ2-5; D may be TRBD2 (5 bases). The germline gives CDR1 SGHNT, CDR2 YYREEE (reference sequence). V lost 2 bases, J lost 4 bases, and 9 bases lay in between. The CDR3 covers 13 residues. CDR3 protein: CASSLSGGETQYF. CDR3 coding DNA: TGTGCCAGCAGCTTAAGTGGAGGAGAGACCCAGTACTTC.

The V call is TRBV7-6, the J call TRBJ2-1; D not resolved. Trimming left V 1 base short and J 8 bases short, with 15 bases between. Germline V gives CDR1 SGHVS, CDR2 FNYEAQ. The CDR3 sequence is 15 residues long. The CDR3 DNA follows: TGTGCCAGCAGCTTAGAGAAAGGGTTGTGGGATGAGCAGTTCTTC. Amino acid sequence: CASSLEKGLWDEQFF.

The CDR3 DNA is TGCGCCAGCAGCTTCAAGGCGGGGGAGACCAGCTCCTACAATGAGCAGTTCTTC. Its protein product is CASSFKAGETSSYNEQFF. The V and J genes are TRBV5-1 and TRBJ2-1; 7 nucleotides match TRBD2. The CDR3 spans 18 residues. Germline-derived CDR1 and CDR2 are SGHRS and YFSETQ. The J segment lost 0 bases and the V segment lost 2 bases, leaving 11 bases of the junction unmatched.

This chain joins TRBV28 and TRBJ2-4; the D is unclear. CDR3 length equals 13 residues. Germline CDR1 and CDR2: MDHEN and SYDVKM. Between the trimmed V and J ends, which lost 6 bases and 2 bases, there was a span of 8 bases. In DNA, the CDR3 is TGTGCCAGCAGAGAGAGTTCCAAAAACATTCAGTACTTC. Protein product: CASRESSKNIQYF.

The gene calls are TRBV7-6 and TRBJ2-7, with D uncertain. The V and J ends lost 5 bases and 0 bases respectively, with 8 bases between them. Germline V gives CDR1 SGHVS, CDR2 FNYEAQ. CDR3 size: 13 residues. The CDR3 DNA sequence: TGTGCCAGCAGCGTCGGTAGCTCCTACGAGCAGTACTTC. Translation gives CASSVGSSYEQYF.

The CDR3 DNA sequence: TGTGCCACCAGCCTAGGGCGGGGAGACGAGCAGTACTTC. This translates into CATSLGRGDEQYF. The V and J genes are TRBV15 and TRBJ2-7, with a possible D match to TRBD2 (6 bases). Looked up from germline, CDR1 is LNHNV and CDR2 is YYDKDF (reference sequence). Trimming took off 5 bases at V and 5 bases at J, with 13 bases between the two ends. The CDR3 spans 13 residues.

This clone was picked up one time. CDR3 in amino acids: CASSLVGARGQGEAFF. CDR3 sequence (DNA): TGTGCCAGCAGTTTAGTTGGGGCCAGGGGGCAGGGTGAAGCTTTCTTT. The chain employs TRBV27 and TRBJ1-1; the match to TRBD1 covers 8 bases. CDR1 and CDR2 from the germline V gene are MNHEY and SMNVEV (reference sequence). V lost 2 bases to trimming and J lost 7 bases; unmatched junction nucleotides: 12. The CDR3 contains 16 residues.

In nucleotides, the CDR3 is TGTGCCAGCAGCTCCGGACTGGGGAACTATGGCTACACCTTC. Amino acids: CASSSGLGNYGYTF. This sequence joins TRBV7-9 and TRBJ1-2; no firm D call. The CDR3 totals 14 residues. Germline V gene sequence: CDR1 SEHNR, CDR2 FQNEAQ (reference sequence). V was trimmed by 4 bases and J by 2 bases, leaving 11 bases between them.

In nucleotides, the CDR3 is TGCGCCAGCAGCCAAAGTCCCGGACTAGCGGGAACCTATGAGCAGTTCTTC. It codes for CASSQSPGLAGTYEQFF. The rearrangement links TRBV4-1 to TRBJ2-1, with 12 bases identical to TRBD2. Trimming removed 2 bases from V and 8 bases from J; junction bases left unmatched: 10. The germline gives CDR1 MGHRA, CDR2 YSYEKL. The CDR3 loop spans 17 amino acids.

The V and J genes are TRBV28 and TRBJ2-5; D not certain. CDR3 length equals 14 residues. V lost 6 bases and J 0 bases, leaving 11 bases between the germline ends. From germline, CDR1 is MDHEN and CDR2 SYDVKM. CDR3 residues: CASSQDGYQETQYF. The CDR3 region has the DNA TGTGCCAGCAGCCAGGACGGATACCAAGAGACCCAGTACTTC.

The rearrangement links TRBV27 to TRBJ2-7, with 7 bases fitting TRBD1. The ends lost 5 bases at V and 6 bases at J; junction bases unmatched: 7. The CDR3 contains 13 residues. Germline V gene lookup returns CDR1 MNHEY and CDR2 SMNVEV (reference sequence). CDR3 nucleotide sequence: TGTGCCAGCAGTACGACAGGGCCACGCGAGCAGTACTTC. Amino acid sequence: CASSTTGPREQYF.

The gene calls are TRBV5-6 and TRBJ2-1; D is possibly TRBD2 (6 bases). Trimming left V 4 bases short and J 0 bases short, with 14 bases between. The CDR3 length is 16 residues. Germline lookup yields CDR1 SGHDT and CDR2 YYEEEE. The CDR3 loop reads CASSGDSTSSYNEQFF. The CDR3 DNA follows: TGTGCCAGCAGCGGGGACTCCACGAGCTCCTACAATGAGCAGTTCTTC.

The chain combines TRBV15 with TRBJ2-7; 9 bases are shared with TRBD1. Germline CDR1 LNHNV, CDR2 YYDKDF (reference sequence). The junction had 7 bases not matched to a gene; V was cut back by 5 bases and J by 5 bases. The CDR3 is 14 residues long. CDR3 protein: CATSSRTGVNEQYF. The CDR3 DNA reads as TGTGCCACCAGCTCCCGGACAGGGGTCAACGAGCAGTACTTC.